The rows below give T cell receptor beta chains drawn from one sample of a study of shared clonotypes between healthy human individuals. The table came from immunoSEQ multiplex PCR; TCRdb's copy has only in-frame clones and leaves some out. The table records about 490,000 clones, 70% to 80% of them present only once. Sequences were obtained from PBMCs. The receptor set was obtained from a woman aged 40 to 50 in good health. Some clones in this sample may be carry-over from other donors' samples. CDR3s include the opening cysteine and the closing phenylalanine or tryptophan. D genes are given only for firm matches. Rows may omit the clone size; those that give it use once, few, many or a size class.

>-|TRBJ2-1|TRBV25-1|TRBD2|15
TGTGCCAGCAGTGAACGTGGGAGGGGATACAATGAGCAGTTCTTC
CASSERGRGYNEQFF
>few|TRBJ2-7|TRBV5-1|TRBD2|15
TGCGCCAGCAGCTTGGATCTAGCGGGGACCTACGAGCAGTACTTC
CASSLDLAGTYEQYF
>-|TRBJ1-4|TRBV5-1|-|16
TGCGCCAGCAGCTTTGGTGGTCCTGGGACTAATGAAAAACTGTTTTTT
CASSFGGPGTNEKLFF
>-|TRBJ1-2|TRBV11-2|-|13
TGTGCCAGCAGCTTAGCGGGGCTCGGCGGCTACACCTTC
CASSLAGLGGYTF
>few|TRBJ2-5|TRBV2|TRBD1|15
TGTGCCAGCAGCCACCGGACAGGGTTTGAGGAGACCCAGTACTTC
CASSHRTGFEETQYF
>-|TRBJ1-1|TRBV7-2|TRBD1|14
TGTGCCAGCAGCTCGGGACAGGGGGTTGCTGAAGCTTTCTTT
CASSSGQGVAEAFF
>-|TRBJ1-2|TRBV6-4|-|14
TGTGCCAGCAGTGTAGATCAGGGATCGGGCGGCTACACCTTC
CASSVDQGSGGYTF
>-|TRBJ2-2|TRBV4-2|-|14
TGTGCCAGCAGCCAAGCCGGGGCGCCCGGGGAGCTGTTTTTT
CASSQAGAPGELFF
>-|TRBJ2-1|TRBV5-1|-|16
TGCGCCAGCAGCTTGGGACCGGCTGAAGCCTACAATGAGCAGTTCTTC
CASSLGPAEAYNEQFF
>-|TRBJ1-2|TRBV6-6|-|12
TGTGCCAGCAGTTACTCTGACTATGGCTACACCTTC
CASSYSDYGYTF
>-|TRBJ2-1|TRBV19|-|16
TGTGCCAGTAGTATAGAAACCCACGGGATGTACAATGAGCAGTTCTTC
CASSIETHGMYNEQFF
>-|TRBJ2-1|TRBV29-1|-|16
TGCAGCGTCTCCCCCCAGCGGTTTTACGTGAAGAATGAGCAGTTCTTC
CSVSPQRFYVKNEQFF
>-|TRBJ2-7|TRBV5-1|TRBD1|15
TGCGCCAGCAGCTTGACGGACAGGGTCGAATACGAGCAGTACTTC
CASSLTDRVEYEQYF
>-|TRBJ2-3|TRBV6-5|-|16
TGTGCCAGCAGTTACTCGACCGGGAGCGGCACAGATACGCAGTATTTT
CASSYSTGSGTDTQYF
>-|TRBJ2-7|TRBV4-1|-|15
TGCGCCAGCAGCCAAGTGTCAGGGAGTACCTACGAGCAGTACTTC
CASSQVSGSTYEQYF
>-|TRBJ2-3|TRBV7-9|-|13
TGTGCCAGCAGCTTAACTAGCCCAGATACGCAGTATTTT
CASSLTSPDTQYF
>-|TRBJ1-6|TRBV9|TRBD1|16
TGTGCCAGCAGTTCCCGACAGGGTGTTGGAAATTCACCCCTCCACTTT
CASSSRQGVGNSPLHF
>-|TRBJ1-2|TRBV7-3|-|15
TGTGCCAGCAGCTCGGACGGCGGCCTTAACTATGGCTACACCTTC
CASSSDGGLNYGYTF
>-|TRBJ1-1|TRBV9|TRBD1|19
TGTGCCAGCAGCGGAGACCCTCGCCGGGACAGTCTCGTGAACACTGAAGCTTTCTTT
CASSGDPRRDSLVNTEAFF
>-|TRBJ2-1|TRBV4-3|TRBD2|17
TGCGCCAGCAGCCAAGAGGCTAGCGGGAGCTCCTACAATGAGCAGTTCTTC
CASSQEASGSSYNEQFF
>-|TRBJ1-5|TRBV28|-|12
TGTGCCAGCAGGGGTCCAAATCAGCCCCAGCATTTT
CASRGPNQPQHF
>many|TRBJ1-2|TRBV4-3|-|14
TGCGCCAGCAGCCAAGATCAGGGGAACTATGGCTACACCTTC
CASSQDQGNYGYTF
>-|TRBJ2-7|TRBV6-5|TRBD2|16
TGTGCCAGCAGTTCCCGGACTAGCGGAGAGCATTACGAGCAGTACTTC
CASSSRTSGEHYEQYF
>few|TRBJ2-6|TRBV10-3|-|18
TGTGCCATCAGTGAATTGGGTATTCGGGGCTCTGGGGCCAACGTCCTGACTTTC
CAISELGIRGSGANVLTF
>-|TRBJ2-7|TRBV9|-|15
TGTGCCAGCAGCGTAGAGGGCTCCCGGCTGGGCGAGCAGTACTTC
CASSVEGSRLGEQYF
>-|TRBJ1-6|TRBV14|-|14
TGTGCCAGCAGCCAAGAGTTGTTTGGATCACCCCTCCACTTT
CASSQELFGSPLHF
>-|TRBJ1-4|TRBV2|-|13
TGTGCCAGCAACCCAGGGGAGATTCGAAAACTGTTTTTT
CASNPGEIRKLFF
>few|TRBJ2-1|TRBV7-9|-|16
TGTGCCAGCAGCTTAGGGCCCGGGCTCTCCTACAATGAGCAGTTCTTC
CASSLGPGLSYNEQFF
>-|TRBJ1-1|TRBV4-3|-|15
TGCGCCAGCAGCCAAGATACGTCAGGTGTCACTGAAGCTTTCTTT
CASSQDTSGVTEAFF
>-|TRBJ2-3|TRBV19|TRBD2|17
TGTGCCAGTAGCCCCTCGGGGAGAGCGGGAGTTGCGGATACGCAGTATTTT
CASSPSGRAGVADTQYF
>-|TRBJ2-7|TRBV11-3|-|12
TGTGCCAGCAGCTTCCAGGGCGGAGAGCAGTACTTC
CASSFQGGEQYF
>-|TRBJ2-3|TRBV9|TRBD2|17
TGTGCCAGCAGCGTAGCCGCGGGAGGGCCGAGCACAGATACGCAGTATTTT
CASSVAAGGPSTDTQYF
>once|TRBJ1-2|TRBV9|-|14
TGTGCCAGCAGCGTAGATTCAGGGATCTATGGCTACACCTTC
CASSVDSGIYGYTF
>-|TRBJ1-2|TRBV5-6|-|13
TGTGCCAGCAGCCCCGGACGGGACTATGGCTACACCTTC
CASSPGRDYGYTF
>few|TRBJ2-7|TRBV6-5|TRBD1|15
TGTGCCAGCAATACAGGGGGCGCATCAGAGCACGAGCAGTACTTC
CASNTGGASEHEQYF
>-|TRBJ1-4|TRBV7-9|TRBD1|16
TGTGCCAGCAGCTTAAACAGGGGGGAAGCTGGTGAAAAACTGTTTTTT
CASSLNRGEAGEKLFF
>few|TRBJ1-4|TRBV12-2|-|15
TGTGCAAGTCGCCCGCAACGAGCAACTAATGAAAAACTGTTTTTT
CASRPQRATNEKLFF
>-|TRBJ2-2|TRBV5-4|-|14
TGTGCCAGCAGCTCCCCTGGGACCACCGGGGAGCTGTTTTTT
CASSSPGTTGELFF
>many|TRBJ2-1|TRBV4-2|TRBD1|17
TGTGCCAGCAGCCAAGAGTTTTCGGGACAGGGGGGCAATGAGCAGTTCTTC
CASSQEFSGQGGNEQFF
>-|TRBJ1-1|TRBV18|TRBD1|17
TGTGCCAGCTCACCCTGGACAGGGTCTATTTCGGACACTGAAGCTTTCTTT
CASSPWTGSISDTEAFF
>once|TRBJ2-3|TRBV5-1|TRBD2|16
TGCGCCAGCAGGAGGGGACTAGCGGGAGCGAGAGATACGCAGTATTTT
CASRRGLAGARDTQYF
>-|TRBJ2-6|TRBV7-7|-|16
TGTGCCAGCAGCACGTGGCCACAAAGTCGGGCCAACGTCCTGACTTTC
CASSTWPQSRANVLTF
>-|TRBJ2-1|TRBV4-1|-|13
TGCGCCAGCAGCCATTTAGAGTTGGGTGAGCAGTTCTTC
CASSHLELGEQFF
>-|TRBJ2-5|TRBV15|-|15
TGTGCCACCAGCCAGAACTCTGGGACGCAAGAGACCCAGTACTTC
CATSQNSGTQETQYF
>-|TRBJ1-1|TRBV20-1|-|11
TGCAGAGTTACTTGGGGCACTGAAGCTTTCTTT
CRVTWGTEAFF
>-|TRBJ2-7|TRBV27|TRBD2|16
TGTGCCAGCAGTGGTCTGGAGGGAGGGTTGGCCTACGAGCAGTACTTC
CASSGLEGGLAYEQYF
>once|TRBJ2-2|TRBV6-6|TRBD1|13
TGTGCCAGCAACGACAGGGGCACCGGGGAGCTGTTTTTT
CASNDRGTGELFF
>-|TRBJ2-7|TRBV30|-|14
TGTGCCTGGAGTGGAGTTTTGCCAAAAGGGGAGCAGTACTTC
CAWSGVLPKGEQYF
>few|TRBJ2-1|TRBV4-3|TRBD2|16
TGCGCCAGCAGCCAAGATGGGACTAGCGGGGGAAATGAGCAGTTCTTC
CASSQDGTSGGNEQFF
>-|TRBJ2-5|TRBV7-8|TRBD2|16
TGTGCCAGCAGCTCGCCCAGCGGGAGGAGGAGAGAGACCCAGTACTTC
CASSSPSGRRRETQYF
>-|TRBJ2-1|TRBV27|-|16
TGTGCCAGCAGTTTATTCAGGCAGGGCTCCTACAATGAGCAGTTCTTC
CASSLFRQGSYNEQFF
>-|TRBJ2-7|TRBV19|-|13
TGTGCCAGTAGTTCAGGGTTTCCGGGAGAGCAGTACTTC
CASSSGFPGEQYF
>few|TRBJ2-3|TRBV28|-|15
TGTGCCAGCAGTTTAATGGGACTGGGCACAGATACGCAGTATTTT
CASSLMGLGTDTQYF
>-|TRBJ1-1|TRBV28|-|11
TGTGCCAGTGTCCAAACTGGTGAAGCTTTCTTT
CASVQTGEAFF
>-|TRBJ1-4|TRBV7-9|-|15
TGTGCCAGCAGCTTCTCAGGCAACCTTAATGAAAAACTGTTTTTT
CASSFSGNLNEKLFF
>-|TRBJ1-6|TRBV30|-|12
TGTGCCTGGAGTCTTGATAATTCACCCCTCCACTTT
CAWSLDNSPLHF
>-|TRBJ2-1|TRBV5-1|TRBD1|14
TGCGCCAGCAGGCCCGGGACAGGGGGCGATGAGCAGTTCTTC
CASRPGTGGDEQFF
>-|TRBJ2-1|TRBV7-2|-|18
TGTGCCAGCAGCTCGCCCCTCGGGCGGATAAGCTCCTACAATGAGCAGTTCTTC
CASSSPLGRISSYNEQFF